A single sample is the source of the 19 T cell receptor beta chains below, sequenced in a study of blood T cells in healthy people across ages. For the second PCR, which ran for roughly 6 to 12 cycles, a sample-barcoded 5' primer and a J-beta primer mix were used. TCRdb fed the 5' RACE reads into MiXCR, producing one record per CDR3 protein. The data contain roughly 650,000 distinct CDR3 sequences, roughly 32% of them singletons. Sequenced material: blood. These receptors all stem from a woman at least 80 years old in good health.

This clonotype was seen at least ten times. This sequence joins TRBV6-1 and TRBJ1-2; D is unclear. V was shortened by 9 bases and J by 2 bases, with 13 bases between the two germline ends. Germline CDR1 is MNHNS and CDR2 is SASEGT. The CDR3 loop spans 13 amino acids. CDR3 in amino acids: CASLSDDNYGYTF. In nucleotides, the CDR3 is TGTGCCAGTTTATCGGACGACAACTATGGCTACACCTTC.

This clonotype has just a few counts. V gene TRBV6-1 combines with J gene TRBJ1-5, with TRBD1 as a possible D gene (5 bases). CDR3 length: 16 amino acids. Germline assignment: CDR1 MNHNS and CDR2 SASEGT. With 0 bases removed from V and 2 bases from J, the gap between germline ends came to 11 bases. This CDR3 is CASSEASGSGNQPQHF. In DNA form, the CDR3 reads TGTGCCAGCAGTGAAGCGTCAGGGTCTGGCAATCAGCCCCAGCATTTT.

This sequence joins TRBV15 and TRBJ1-1; a weak D match, TRBD1 (6 bases). Germline CDR1 and CDR2: LNHNV and YYDKDF (reference sequence). This CDR3 is built from 14 residues. V was pared by 3 bases and J by 6 bases, with 14 bases between. The CDR3 DNA follows: TGTGCCACCAGCAGTACGAGGACAGCTCCTGAAGCTTTCTTT. It codes for CATSSTRTAPEAFF.

Regarding this clonotype: Since a much larger clone is just one base distant, this may be a read error. The rearrangement uses TRBV7-2 and TRBJ2-6; weak D call: TRBD1 (5 bases). CDR3 length: 13 amino acids. CDR1 SGHTA and CDR2 FQGNSA come from the germline V gene. CDR3 in amino acids: CVTGSSGANVLTF. DNA for the CDR3: TGTGTCACAGGAAGCTCTGGGGCCAACGTCCTGACTTTC.

This clonotype was seen more than once but under ten times. A read error may be the cause here, since a much bigger clone is one base away. The chain's CDR3 is CASRESTGDGYTF. The CDR3 nucleotides are TGTGCCAGCAGGGAATCGACAGGGGATGGCTACACCTTC. The chain employs TRBV25-1 and TRBJ1-2, with 8 bases that match TRBD1. The CDR3 is made up of 13 amino acids. Looked up from germline, CDR1 is MGHDK and CDR2 is SYGVNS.

This clonotype has a single count. The V call is TRBV2, the J call TRBJ1-2, with 7 bases matching TRBD1. The germline V gene has CDR1 SNHLY and CDR2 FYNNEI. The CDR3 runs to 10 residues. J lost 10 bases, V lost 6 bases, and 2 bases had no gene match. CDR3 residues: CASSGTDYTF. CDR3 sequence (DNA): TGTGCCAGCAGCGGGACAGACTACACCTTC.

The sample holds many counts of this clonotype. The chain recombines TRBV6-5 with TRBJ1-6; D gene uncertain. Germline V gene data show CDR1 as MNHEY and CDR2 as SVGAGI. The CDR3 is made up of 12 amino acids. V lost 8 bases and J lost 13, with 15 bases in between. The CDR3 loop is CASRVRDAPLHF. The CDR3 DNA is TGTGCCAGCCGTGTTAGGGATGCGCCCCTCCACTTT.

V gene TRBV20-1 combines with J gene TRBJ2-7; no clear D. The CDR3 is made up of 13 amino acids. Germline loops: CDR1 DFQATT, CDR2 SNEGSKA (reference sequence). Trimming cost V 1 base and J 4 bases, with 11 bases left between them. In nucleotides, the CDR3 is TGCAGTGCTAGAGTGGGCAGCTGTTACGAGCAGTACTTC. It encodes CSARVGSCYEQYF.

CDR3 loop: CASSEEVAGGTDTQYF. The CDR3 nucleotides are TGTGCCAGCAGTGAAGAGGTAGCGGGGGGCACAGATACGCAGTATTTT. The chain employs TRBV2 and TRBJ2-3, with TRBD2 identical over 9 bases. The CDR3 is 16 residues long. From germline, CDR1 is SNHLY and CDR2 FYNNEI. V lost 1 base to trimming and J lost 1 base; unmatched junction nucleotides: 3. Full variable domain (remainder filled in from reference TRBV2 and TRBJ2-3): EPEVTQTPSHQVTQMGQEVILRCVPISNHLYFYWYRQILGQKVEFLVSFYNNEISEKSEIFDDQFSVERPDGSNFTLKIRSTKLEDSAMYFCASSEEVAGGTDTQYFGPGTRLTVL.

This chain joins TRBV29-1 and TRBJ2-1; the D is unclear. The CDR3 runs to 11 residues. Germline CDR1 reads SQVTM; CDR2 reads ANQGSEA. V lost 6 bases and J 7 bases, leaving 10 bases between the germline ends. CDR3 coding DNA: TGCAGCGTCGATAGCCGGAATGAGCAGTTCTTC. It specifies CSVDSRNEQFF.

The table lists this clonotype with many counts. The rearrangement links TRBV4-3 to TRBJ2-7; TRBD1 might be the D (6 bases). V was trimmed by 4 bases and J by 1 base, leaving 20 bases between them. The germline V gene encodes CDR1 LGHNA and CDR2 YSLEER. This CDR3 is built from 17 residues. The CDR3, as DNA: TGCGCCAGCAGCCTCCACATGAGGGCCGGACAGTCCTACGAGCAGTACTTC. Translated, it gives CASSLHMRAGQSYEQYF.

This clonotype is labeled as large. The J gene is TRBJ2-7, the V gene TRBV7-9; D gene unclear. V was cut by 1 base and J by 6 bases, with 13 bases left in between. CDR1 and CDR2 (germline): SEHNR, FQNEAQ (reference sequence). This CDR3 contains 14 residues. CDR3: CASSLEWALGEQYF. The CDR3 region has the DNA TGTGCCAGCAGCTTAGAGTGGGCATTAGGCGAGCAGTACTTC.

The chain combines TRBV7-2 with TRBJ1-4; tentatively, D is TRBD1 (6 bases). Deletions cut 2 bases from V and 1 base from J, with 20 bases between. The germline V gene has CDR1 SGHTA and CDR2 FQGNSA. The CDR3 consists of 19 residues. The CDR3 sequence is CASSLSLIRQGRTNEKLFF. The CDR3, as DNA: TGTGCCAGCAGCTTAAGCCTGATCCGTCAGGGGAGAACTAATGAAAAACTGTTTTTT.

The V gene is TRBV20-1, the J gene TRBJ1-5; 7 bases agree with TRBD1. J lost 2 bases, V lost 7 bases, and 2 bases had no gene match. CDR1 DFQATT and CDR2 SNEGSKA come from the germline V gene (reference sequence). The CDR3 totals 12 residues. This CDR3 is CSVQGGNQPQHF. CDR3 nucleotide sequence: TGCAGTGTCCAGGGGGGCAATCAGCCCCAGCATTTT.

This clonotype was observed a few times. The chain has TRBV12-3 or TRBV12-4 and TRBJ2-7; 8 nucleotides align to TRBD1. This CDR3 is 18 amino acids long. Trimming removed 4 bases from V and 2 bases from J; junction bases left unmatched: 16. The CDR3 DNA is TGTGCCAGCAGTTCCGGGACAGGCTTATTCTCCTTGCCCTACGAGCAGTACTTC. The encoded protein is CASSSGTGLFSLPYEQYF.

The chain couples TRBV29-1 to TRBJ2-2, with 7 bases lining up with TRBD2. The length of the CDR3 is 13 residues. V was clipped by 7 bases and J by 7 bases; unmatched bases: 9. Germline CDR1 and CDR2: SQVTM and ANQGSEA. The CDR3 sequence: CSARGTSVGELFF. Here the CDR3 DNA reads TGCAGCGCCCGTGGTACTAGCGTCGGGGAGCTGTTTTTT.

The table lists this clonotype with a few counts. The junction does not match germline at one end; this may be a read error. The V and J genes are TRBV7-9 and TRBJ2-3; TRBD2 is a possible D gene (6 bases). CDR1 and CDR2 (germline): SEHNR, FQNEAQ (reference sequence). The CDR3 has 14 residues. The CDR3 DNA is TGTGCCAGCAGCTTAGAACTAGGCGGGGCAACGCGGTATTTT. Protein sequence: CASSLELGGATRYF.

A word on this clonotype: A much larger clone differs by one base, so this may be a read error. CDR3 nucleotide sequence: TGTGCCAGCAGCTTGGACGCTAACAATGAGCAGTACTTC. Translating gives CASSLDANNEQYF. The chain uses TRBV7-2 and TRBJ2-7; D not resolved. This CDR3 has 13 amino acids. Looked up from germline, CDR1 is SGHTA and CDR2 is FQGNSA. With 3 bases removed from V and 7 bases from J, the gap between germline ends came to 13 bases.

There are many counts of this clonotype. V and J are TRBV20-1 and TRBJ2-4, with 8 bases that match TRBD2. This CDR3 region has 15 residues. With 5 bases clipped from V and 5 bases from J, the junction kept 11 bases outside the gene matches. Germline V CDR1 and CDR2: DFQATT, SNEGSKA (reference sequence). The CDR3 DNA follows: TGCAGTGCTCCCTCTTTGGGACTAGAAGAAAACATTCAGTACTTC. It specifies CSAPSLGLEENIQYF.